These T cell receptor beta chains were read from a single sample in a study of a mutant IDH1 vaccine in newly diagnosed glioma. Produced via immunoSEQ multiplex PCR; TCRdb's table is partial and in-frame only. The sample holds roughly 41,000 clones, roughly 78% seen once. Sequences were derived from PBMCs, sampled from a glioma patient treated with radiotherapy, temozolomide or both. The receptor source for this set is a man in his forties with glioma. Some clones in this sample may be carry-over from other donors' samples. Both conserved end residues are part of each CDR3. A D gene is named only where the DNA matches it firmly. Some rows have no size entry. The others give once, few or many, or a class for an expanded clone.

CDR3 protein | CDR3 DNA | clone size | D gene | J gene | V gene
CASRSPGTNQPQHF | TGTGCCAGCCGGTCCCCAGGGACGAATCAGCCCCAGCATTTT | . | . | TRBJ1-5 | TRBV18
CAWSVQGLETQYF | TGTGCCTGGAGTGTTCAGGGTTTAGAGACCCAGTACTTC | . | . | TRBJ2-5 | TRBV30
CASSLGGRPSETQYF | TGCGCCAGCAGCTTGGGGGGACGGCCATCCGAGACCCAGTACTTC | . | . | TRBJ2-5 | TRBV5-1
CAIRAGVLSGANVLTF | TGTGCCATCAGGGCAGGGGTCCTCTCTGGGGCCAACGTCCTGACTTTC | few | . | TRBJ2-6 | TRBV7-9
CATGGDFFEQYF | TGTGCCACCGGCGGGGATTTTTTCGAGCAGTACTTC | . | . | TRBJ2-7 | TRBV2
CASSLNSGGVQETQYF | TGCGCCAGCAGCTTGAATAGCGGGGGGGTCCAAGAGACCCAGTACTTC | . | TRBD2 | TRBJ2-5 | TRBV5-1
CASSQQTHTDTQYF | TGTGCCAGCAGCCAACAGACCCATACAGATACGCAGTATTTT | . | . | TRBJ2-3 | TRBV6-1
CASSPRGGEAFF | TGTGCCAGCTCACCACGGGGAGGCGAAGCTTTCTTT | . | . | TRBJ1-1 | TRBV18
CAWNPGTGELFF | TGTGCCTGGAATCCGGGAACCGGGGAGCTGTTTTTT | . | . | TRBJ2-2 | TRBV30
CASSLELADTQYF | TGCGCCAGCAGCTTGGAACTGGCAGATACGCAGTATTTT | . | . | TRBJ2-3 | TRBV5-1
CASQGGTEAFF | TGCGCCAGCCAGGGGGGCACTGAAGCTTTCTTT | . | TRBD1 | TRBJ1-1 | TRBV10-1
CASSVGSGSQPQHF | TGTGCCAGCAGCGTAGGGTCTGGGAGTCAGCCCCAGCATTTT | . | . | TRBJ1-5 | TRBV9
CASSVDSVSGHDTEAFF | TGTGCCAGCAGCGTAGATTCAGTTTCGGGGCATGACACTGAAGCTTTCTTT | . | . | TRBJ1-1 | TRBV9
CASSNRVNQPQHF | TGTGCCAGTAGTAACAGGGTCAATCAGCCCCAGCATTTT | . | . | TRBJ1-5 | TRBV19
CASSRLAGVSNEQFF | TGTGCCAGCAGCCGGCTAGCGGGGGTTTCCAATGAGCAGTTCTTC | . | TRBD2 | TRBJ2-1 | TRBV14
CASTDREYEQYF | TGTGCCAGCACCGACAGGGAGTACGAGCAGTACTTC | once | . | TRBJ2-7 | TRBV21-1
CASSVERGTPWGYGYTF | TGTGCCAGCAGCGTAGAGAGGGGGACCCCTTGGGGCTATGGCTACACCTTC | once | . | TRBJ1-2 | TRBV9
CASSYETGGYEQYF | TGTGCCAGCAGTTACGAGACAGGGGGCTACGAGCAGTACTTC | . | TRBD1 | TRBJ2-7 | TRBV6-6
CSAPQQETQYF | TGCAGTGCCCCGCAACAAGAGACCCAGTACTTC | . | . | TRBJ2-5 | TRBV20-1
CASSFAGVTGNTIYF | TGTGCCAGCAGTTTCGCGGGAGTAACTGGAAACACCATATATTTT | . | . | TRBJ1-3 | TRBV6-6
CASSSSTAYEQYF | TGTGCCAGCAGCTCCTCTACAGCCTACGAGCAGTACTTC | . | . | TRBJ2-7 | TRBV11-2
CASSFIFGTANTGELFF | TGTGCCAGCAGCTTTATTTTCGGGACAGCCAACACCGGGGAGCTGTTTTTT | . | TRBD1 | TRBJ2-2 | TRBV7-8
CASSPGQGARSYGYTF | TGTGCCAGCAGTCCGGGACAGGGGGCCCGGTCCTATGGCTACACCTTC | . | TRBD1 | TRBJ1-2 | TRBV6-6
CASSQQGSEKLFF | TGCGCCAGCAGCCAACAGGGAAGTGAAAAACTGTTTTTT | . | . | TRBJ1-4 | TRBV4-3
CSVRPQETQYF | TGCAGCGTTCGTCCTCAAGAGACCCAGTACTTC | . | . | TRBJ2-5 | TRBV29-1
CASSVQGTNYGYTF | TGTGCCAGCAGCGTACAGGGGACTAACTATGGCTACACCTTC | . | . | TRBJ1-2 | TRBV9
CASSSNGARTGYGYTF | TGTGCCAGCTCATCCAACGGGGCCCGAACGGGATATGGCTACACCTTC | once | . | TRBJ1-2 | TRBV18
CASSGGGWRTDTQYF | TGTGCCAGCAGTGGAGGGGGTTGGCGCACAGATACGCAGTATTTT | . | . | TRBJ2-3 | TRBV6-1
CASSPGTGGGETQYF | TGTGCCAGCAGCCCCGGGACAGGGGGAGGAGAGACCCAGTACTTC | . | TRBD1 | TRBJ2-5 | TRBV9
CASSTDRGGNSPLHF | TGTGCCAGTAGTACGGACAGGGGCGGTAATTCACCCCTCCACTTT | . | TRBD1 | TRBJ1-6 | TRBV19
CASSLGGGLTDTQYF | TGCGCCAGCAGCTTGGGTGGGGGACTCACAGATACGCAGTATTTT | . | . | TRBJ2-3 | TRBV5-1
CASSLTTGNTEAFF | TGTGCCAGCAGCTTAACCACAGGGAACACTGAAGCTTTCTTT | . | . | TRBJ1-1 | TRBV5-4
CASIGTGGPTGELFF | TGTGCCAGCATTGGGACAGGGGGCCCCACCGGGGAGCTGTTTTTT | . | TRBD1 | TRBJ2-2 | TRBV6-6
CASSLVLMEGTAIGYTF | TGTGCCAGCAGCTTAGTCTTGATGGAAGGGACCGCGATTGGCTACACCTTC | . | . | TRBJ1-2 | TRBV7-2
CASGPQGKRGDQETQYF | TGTGCTAGTGGTCCCCAGGGGAAGCGGGGGGACCAAGAGACCCAGTACTTC | . | TRBD2 | TRBJ2-5 | TRBV12-5
CASSLGRGGKNEQYF | TGTGCCAGCAGCTTGGGTCGCGGGGGGAAGAACGAGCAGTACTTC | . | TRBD2 | TRBJ2-7 | TRBV5-4
CASISNTGPEQYF | TGTGCCAGCATATCTAACACAGGGCCCGAGCAGTACTTC | . | . | TRBJ2-7 | TRBV27
CASSLWDRVRDEQYF | TGTGCCAGCAGCCTATGGGACAGGGTGAGGGACGAGCAGTACTTC | once | TRBD1 | TRBJ2-7 | TRBV5-6
CASSSPPGRGSYEQYF | TGTGCCAGCAGCTCCCCTCCGGGGCGGGGGTCCTACGAGCAGTACTTC | once | TRBD2 | TRBJ2-7 | TRBV5-4
CAISPAGQGNEKLFF | TGTGCCATCAGCCCAGCGGGACAGGGGAATGAAAAACTGTTTTTT | . | TRBD1 | TRBJ1-4 | TRBV10-3
CASRDDRPYGYTF | TGTGCCAGCAGAGATGACAGGCCCTATGGCTACACCTTC | . | . | TRBJ1-2 | TRBV2
CASSEGLLSGNTIYF | TGTGCCAGCAGTGAAGGCCTACTCTCTGGAAACACCATATATTTT | . | . | TRBJ1-3 | TRBV6-1
CASSNGQTGQETQYF | TGCGCCAGCAGCAATGGCCAGACCGGCCAAGAGACCCAGTACTTC | . | . | TRBJ2-5 | TRBV5-1
CASTWGTRNTEAFF | TGTGCCAGCACCTGGGGAACCCGCAACACTGAAGCTTTCTTT | . | . | TRBJ1-1 | TRBV7-9
CSAGGYNEQFF | TGCAGCGCGGGGGGGTACAATGAGCAGTTCTTC | once | TRBD2 | TRBJ2-1 | TRBV29-1
CASSLRLNTEAFF | TGTGCCAGCAGCTTACGCCTTAACACTGAAGCTTTCTTT | once | . | TRBJ1-1 | TRBV7-9
CASSYSGNQETQYF | TGTGCCAGCAGTTACTCAGGGAACCAAGAGACCCAGTACTTC | . | . | TRBJ2-5 | TRBV6-5
CASSQDAAGSNTGELFF | TGCGCCAGCAGCCAAGATGCAGCGGGTTCGAACACCGGGGAGCTGTTTTTT | . | . | TRBJ2-2 | TRBV4-3
CASSAGAGGNTIYF | TGCGCCAGCAGCGCAGGGGCTGGTGGAAACACCATATATTTT | . | . | TRBJ1-3 | TRBV5-1
CASGLWTITEAFF | TGTGCTAGTGGTTTGTGGACTATCACTGAAGCTTTCTTT | . | . | TRBJ1-1 | TRBV12-5
CASSFRDRDSPLHF | TGTGCCAGCAGCTTCCGGGACAGGGATTCACCCCTCCACTTT | . | TRBD1 | TRBJ1-6 | TRBV5-8
CASSLKSSNQPQHF | TGTGCCAGCAGCTTAAAAAGTAGCAATCAGCCCCAGCATTTT | . | . | TRBJ1-5 | TRBV7-2
CALRGTGATEAFF | TGTGCCCTAAGGGGGACAGGGGCCACTGAAGCTTTCTTT | . | TRBD1 | TRBJ1-1 | TRBV19
CASSFPGKGNLGHGYTF | TGTGCCAGCAGCTTCCCGGGGAAAGGAAACCTGGGGCATGGCTACACCTTC | once | . | TRBJ1-2 | TRBV7-2
CASSYSSGGAYEQYF | TGTGCCAGCAGTTACTCTAGCGGGGGGGCCTACGAGCAGTACTTC | . | TRBD2 | TRBJ2-7 | TRBV6-6
CASSPPSQGYNSPLHF | TGTGCCAGCTCACCACCTAGCCAGGGGTATAATTCACCCCTCCACTTT | . | . | TRBJ1-6 | TRBV18